One and the same sample provided the 14 T cell receptor beta chains below, sequenced in a study of OX40 agonist ivuxolimab in advanced cancers. Sequenced by immunoSEQ multiplex PCR; TCRdb stores in-frame clones only, minus some. This repertoire shows around 45,000 clones, around 80% found once; its top ten account for 2% to 3%. The specimen was CD4+ or CD8+ T cells sorted from blood, collected in a trial of the OX40 agonist ivuxolimab. The receptor source for this set is an adult with an advanced solid tumor such as melanoma, head and neck, liver or kidney cancer.

The genes are TRBV4-3 and TRBJ1-1; D is possibly TRBD1 (5 bases). The germline gives CDR1 LGHNA, CDR2 YSLEER. V gave up 0 bases and J gave up 4 bases, with 12 bases separating them. This CDR3 has 15 residues. The CDR3 protein is CASSQESAGRTEAFF. DNA for the CDR3: TGCGCCAGCAGCCAAGAGTCGGCAGGGCGCACTGAAGCTTTCTTT.

In DNA, the CDR3 is TGTGCCAGCACGGGTGCACCCGGGGAGCTGTTTTTT. It specifies CASTGAPGELFF. The chain recombines TRBV6-1 with TRBJ2-2, with unresolved D. Germline CDR1 MNHNS, CDR2 SASEGT. The CDR3 totals 12 residues. The V and J ends lost 7 bases and 6 bases respectively, with 9 bases between them.

The chain employs TRBV29-1 and TRBJ2-1, with D tentatively TRBD1 (6 bases). Germline V lookup: CDR1 SQVTM, CDR2 ANQGSEA. This CDR3 has 11 amino acids. V lost 4 bases and J 15 bases, leaving 16 bases between the germline ends. CDR3 nucleotide sequence: TGCAGCGTTGGCACCGGGGACACACCGTTCTTC. Translation gives CSVGTGDTPFF.

V and J are TRBV5-6 and TRBJ2-7; possible D gene TRBD2, 7 bases. CDR1 and CDR2 from the germline V gene are SGHDT and YYEEEE. The germline V and J ends were trimmed by 0 bases and 7 bases, with 23 bases remaining between them. The CDR3 runs to 17 residues. CDR3 region: CASSLARGYGGPGEQYF. The CDR3 DNA reads TGTGCCAGCAGCTTGGCACGGGGGTACGGGGGGCCGGGGGAGCAGTACTTC.

The chain employs TRBV15 and TRBJ2-5, with TRBD2 matching 14 bases. The germline gives CDR1 LNHNV, CDR2 YYDKDF (reference sequence). Trimming took 0 bases from V and 10 from J; bases not matched to a gene: 7. This CDR3 comprises 16 residues. The CDR3 protein is CATSREGGLAGDFQYF. The CDR3 DNA is TGTGCCACCAGCAGAGAGGGGGGACTAGCGGGAGATTTCCAGTACTTC.

This chain links TRBV4-1 with TRBJ1-1; D is ambiguous. With 0 bases removed from V and 5 bases from J, the gap between germline ends came to 19 bases. Germline V gene sequence: CDR1 MGHRA, CDR2 YSYEKL. CDR3 length: 17 residues. CDR3 nucleotides: TGCGCCAGCAGCCAAGATCGGTCGCAGGCGGCCCGAACTGAAGCTTTCTTT. Translating gives CASSQDRSQAARTEAFF.

The chain recombines TRBV2 with TRBJ2-7; no reliable D call. V was cut by 4 bases and J by 9 bases, with 16 bases left in between. Germline-derived CDR1 and CDR2 are SNHLY and FYNNEI. The CDR3 consists of 13 residues. The CDR3 protein is CASSVGRSDGQYF. CDR3 DNA: TGTGCCAGCAGTGTGGGCCGCTCGGATGGGCAGTACTTC.

This chain connects TRBV5-1 to TRBJ2-7; D is perhaps TRBD2 (6 bases). The V end lost 2 bases, the J end lost 2 bases, and 29 bases lay between the germline ends. CDR1 and CDR2 from the germline V gene are SGHRS and YFSETQ. The CDR3 covers 20 residues. CDR3 nucleotides: TGCGCCAGCAGCTTTGGGACGTTCCTCCCGGGAGCGCACGTCCCCTACGAGCAGTACTTC. Protein: CASSFGTFLPGAHVPYEQYF.

The chain couples TRBV21-1 to TRBJ1-4. TRBV21-1 is a pseudogene. The CDR3 runs to 12 residues. For the CDR3, the DNA is TGTGCCAGCCCGGATCGCGTTGAAAAACTGTTTTTT. It translates to CASPDRVEKLFF.

The chain is built from TRBV9 and TRBJ2-3; D remains ambiguous. Trimming took 2 bases from V and 6 from J, leaving 13 bases between them. The CDR3 runs to 14 residues. The germline CDR1 and CDR2 sequences are SGDLS and YYNGEE. CDR3 DNA: TGTGCCAGCAGCGTCCTCTCCGGGCAGGATACGCAGTATTTT. The encoded protein is CASSVLSGQDTQYF.

The rearrangement links TRBV27 to TRBJ2-4, with 9 bases lining up with TRBD2. Germline CDR1 reads MNHEY; CDR2 reads SMNVEV (reference sequence). J lost 0 bases, V lost 5 bases, and 11 bases had no gene match. The CDR3 spans 18 residues. The CDR3 sequence is CASSTNSGGLLAKNIQYF. In nucleotides, the CDR3 is TGTGCCAGCAGTACCAATAGCGGGGGCCTTCTAGCCAAAAACATTCAGTACTTC.

J is TRBJ2-7 and V is TRBV5-1; maybe TRBD1 (5 bases). The length of the CDR3 is 16 residues. CDR1 SGHRS and CDR2 YFSETQ come from the germline V gene. Deletions cut 0 bases from V and 0 bases from J, with 13 bases between. The CDR3 DNA is TGCGCCAGCAGCTTGGCCGACAGTCTGAGCTCCTACGAGCAGTACTTC. Protein sequence: CASSLADSLSSYEQYF.

With regard to this clone: The junction does not match germline at one end; this may be a read error. J is TRBJ1-1 and V is TRBV4-1; 9 bases align to TRBD1. CDR1 and CDR2 from the germline V gene are MGHRA and YSYEKL. CDR3 length: 14 residues. CDR3 region: CASSPTGGRTEAFF. The CDR3 DNA is TGTGCCAGCAGCCCCACAGGGGGCAGGACTGAAGCTTTCTTT.

The V gene is TRBV7-2, the J gene TRBJ2-2; D is unresolved. V lost 5 bases and J lost 1, with 11 bases in between. Germline V CDR1 and CDR2: SGHTA, FQGNSA. This CDR3 spans 15 amino acids. The CDR3 loop is CASSPLVGNTGELFF. The DNA for the CDR3 is TGTGCCAGCAGCCCCCTGGTAGGGAACACCGGGGAGCTGTTTTTT. The whole variable domain, remainder taken from reference TRBV7-2 and TRBJ2-2, is GAGVSQSPSNKVTEKGKDVELRCDPISGHTALYWYRQSLGQGLEFLIYFQGNSAPDKSGLPSDRFSAERTGGSVSTLTIQRTQQEDSAVYLCASSPLVGNTGELFFGEGSRLTVL.